The entry that follows covers one T cell receptor (beta chain) sequence. The Seattle patients, enrolled during active infection, were followed longitudinally. Original processing notes: Quantification of nucleated cells was approximated via reference gene primer amplification. Profiling relied on immunoSEQ multiplex PCR, and the TCRdb table lists in-frame clones only, not all of them. V and J calls plus clone size are reproduced from that table; the DNA served to infer D and trimming. The profile shows some 370,000 clones, around 87% of them singletons. This specimen belongs to a study of blood T cell repertoires in COVID-19. Overall study context: Whether acute or convalescent, the COVID-19 samples came from the United States, Italy and Spain. T cells, B-cell-depleted T cells, or PBMCs supplied cDNA or gDNA.

This CDR3 region has 11 residues. V was shortened by 5 bases and J by 7 bases, with 12 bases between the two germline ends. Germline V lookup: CDR1 GTSNPN, CDR2 SVGIG (reference sequence). V and J are TRBV30 and TRBJ2-7, with D maybe TRBD2 (5 bases). The receptor's source is a woman in her twenties or thirties with COVID-19, enrolled during active disease. The sequenced material came from peripheral blood. The CDR3 loop reads CAWGGEWEQYF. The DNA of the CDR3 is TGTGCCTGGGGAGGCGAGTGGGAGCAGTACTTC.